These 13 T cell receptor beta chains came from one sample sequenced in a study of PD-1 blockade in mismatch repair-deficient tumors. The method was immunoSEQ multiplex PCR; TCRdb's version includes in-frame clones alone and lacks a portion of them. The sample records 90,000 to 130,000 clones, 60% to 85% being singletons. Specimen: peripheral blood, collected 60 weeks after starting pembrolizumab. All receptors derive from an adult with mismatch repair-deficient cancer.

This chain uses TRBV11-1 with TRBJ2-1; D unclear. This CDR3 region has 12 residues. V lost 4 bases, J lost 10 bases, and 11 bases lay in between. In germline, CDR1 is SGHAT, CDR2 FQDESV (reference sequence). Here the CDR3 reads CASSSHRTEQFF. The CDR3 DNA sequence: TGTGCCAGCAGCTCACATAGAACCGAGCAGTTCTTC.

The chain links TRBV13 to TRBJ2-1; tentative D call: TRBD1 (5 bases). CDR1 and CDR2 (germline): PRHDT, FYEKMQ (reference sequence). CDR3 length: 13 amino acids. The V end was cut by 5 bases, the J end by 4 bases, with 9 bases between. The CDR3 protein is CASSPDRYNEQFF. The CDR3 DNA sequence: TGTGCCAGCAGCCCCGACAGATACAATGAGCAGTTCTTC.

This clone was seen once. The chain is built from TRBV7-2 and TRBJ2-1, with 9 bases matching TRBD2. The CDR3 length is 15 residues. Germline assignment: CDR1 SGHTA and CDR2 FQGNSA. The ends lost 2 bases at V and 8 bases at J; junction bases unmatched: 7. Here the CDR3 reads CASSLTAGGPDEQFF. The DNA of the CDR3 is TGTGCCAGCAGCTTAACGGCGGGAGGGCCCGATGAGCAGTTCTTC.

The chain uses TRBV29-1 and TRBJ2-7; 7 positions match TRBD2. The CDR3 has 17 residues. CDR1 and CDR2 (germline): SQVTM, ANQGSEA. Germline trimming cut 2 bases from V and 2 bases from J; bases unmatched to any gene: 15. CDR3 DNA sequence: TGCAGCGTTGAAATTTTAGCGGAGGGGAGGGCTACCTACGAGCAGTACTTC. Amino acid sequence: CSVEILAEGRATYEQYF.

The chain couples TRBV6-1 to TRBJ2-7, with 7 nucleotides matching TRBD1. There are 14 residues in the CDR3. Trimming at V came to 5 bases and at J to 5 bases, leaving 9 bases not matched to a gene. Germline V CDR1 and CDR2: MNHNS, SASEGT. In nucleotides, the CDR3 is TGTGCCAGCAGTTCAGGAGACGGACAGGACGAGCAGTACTTC. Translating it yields CASSSGDGQDEQYF.

As DNA, the CDR3 is TGTGCCTCGAGGGCCCGCAATCAGCCCCAGCATTTT. Residues: CASRARNQPQHF. The V gene is TRBV19, the J gene TRBJ1-5, with no clear D. The CDR3 extends over 12 amino acids. Germline V gene sequence: CDR1 LNHDA, CDR2 SQIVND (reference sequence). The V gene lost 11 bases and the J gene lost 2 bases, with 10 bases spanning the gap.

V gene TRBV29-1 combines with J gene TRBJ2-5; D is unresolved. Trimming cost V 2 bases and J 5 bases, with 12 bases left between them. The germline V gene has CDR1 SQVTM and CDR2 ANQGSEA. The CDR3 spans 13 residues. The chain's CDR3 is CSVETFGPETQYF. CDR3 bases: TGCAGCGTTGAAACCTTCGGCCCGGAGACCCAGTACTTC.

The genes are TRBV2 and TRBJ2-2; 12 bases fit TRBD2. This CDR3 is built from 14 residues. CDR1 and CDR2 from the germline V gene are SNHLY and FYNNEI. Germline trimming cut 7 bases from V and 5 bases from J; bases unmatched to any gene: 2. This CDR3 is CASKGTSGTGELFF. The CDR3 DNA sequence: TGTGCCAGCAAAGGGACTAGCGGGACCGGGGAGCTGTTTTTT.

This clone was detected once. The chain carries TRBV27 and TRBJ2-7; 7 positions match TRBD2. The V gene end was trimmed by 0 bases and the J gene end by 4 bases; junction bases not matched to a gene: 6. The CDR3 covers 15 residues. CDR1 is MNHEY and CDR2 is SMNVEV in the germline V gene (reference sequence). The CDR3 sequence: CASSLSGWGGYEQYF. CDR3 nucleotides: TGTGCCAGCAGTTTATCGGGTTGGGGGGGGTACGAGCAGTACTTC.

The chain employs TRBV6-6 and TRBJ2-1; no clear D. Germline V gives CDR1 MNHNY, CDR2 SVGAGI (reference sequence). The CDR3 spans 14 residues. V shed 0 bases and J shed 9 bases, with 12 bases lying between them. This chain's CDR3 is CASSYSLPGGEQFF. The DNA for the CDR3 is TGTGCCAGCAGTTACTCGCTTCCGGGCGGTGAGCAGTTCTTC.

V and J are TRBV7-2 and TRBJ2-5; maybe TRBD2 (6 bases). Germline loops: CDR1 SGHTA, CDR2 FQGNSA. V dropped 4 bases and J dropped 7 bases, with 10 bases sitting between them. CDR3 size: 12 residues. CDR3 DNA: TGTGCCAGCAGCTATAGCGGAGGGACCCAGTACTTC. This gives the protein CASSYSGGTQYF.

The CDR3 sequence is CASSPLQVGETQYF. CDR3 in DNA: TGTGCCAGTAGTCCTCTACAGGTTGGGGAGACCCAGTACTTC. This chain connects TRBV19 to TRBJ2-5; TRBD1 is a possible D gene (5 bases). Trimming took 5 bases from V and 5 from J, leaving 15 bases between them. Per the germline V gene, CDR1 is LNHDA and CDR2 is SQIVND (reference sequence). The CDR3 length is 14 residues.

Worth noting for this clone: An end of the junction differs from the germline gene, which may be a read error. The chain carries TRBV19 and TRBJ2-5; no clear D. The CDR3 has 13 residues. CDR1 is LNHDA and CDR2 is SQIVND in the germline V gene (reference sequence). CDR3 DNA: TGTGCCAGTAGTATCCGGTATTCGGCGGTGTTGGACTTC. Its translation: CASSIRYSAVLDF. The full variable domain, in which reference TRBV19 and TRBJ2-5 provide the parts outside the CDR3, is DGGITQSPKYLFRKEGQNVTLSCEQNLNHDAMYWYRQDPGQGLRLIYYSQIVNDFQKGDIAEGYSVSREKKESFPLTVTSAQKNPTAFYLCASSIRYSAVLDFGPGTRLLVL.